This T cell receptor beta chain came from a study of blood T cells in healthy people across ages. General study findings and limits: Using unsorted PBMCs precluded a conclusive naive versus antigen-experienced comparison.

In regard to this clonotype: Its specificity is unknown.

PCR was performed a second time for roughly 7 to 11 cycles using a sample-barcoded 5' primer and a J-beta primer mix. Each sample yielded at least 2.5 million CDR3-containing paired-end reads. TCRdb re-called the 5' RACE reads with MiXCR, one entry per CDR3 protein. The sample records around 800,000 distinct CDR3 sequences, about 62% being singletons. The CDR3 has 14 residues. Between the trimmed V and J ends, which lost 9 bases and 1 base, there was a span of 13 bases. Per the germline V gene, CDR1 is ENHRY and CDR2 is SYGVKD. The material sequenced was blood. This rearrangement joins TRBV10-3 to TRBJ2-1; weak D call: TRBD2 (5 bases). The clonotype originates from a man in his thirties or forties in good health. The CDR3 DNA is TGTGCCATTACCAACGGGGTATCCTACAATGAGCAGTTCTTC. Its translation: CAITNGVSYNEQFF.